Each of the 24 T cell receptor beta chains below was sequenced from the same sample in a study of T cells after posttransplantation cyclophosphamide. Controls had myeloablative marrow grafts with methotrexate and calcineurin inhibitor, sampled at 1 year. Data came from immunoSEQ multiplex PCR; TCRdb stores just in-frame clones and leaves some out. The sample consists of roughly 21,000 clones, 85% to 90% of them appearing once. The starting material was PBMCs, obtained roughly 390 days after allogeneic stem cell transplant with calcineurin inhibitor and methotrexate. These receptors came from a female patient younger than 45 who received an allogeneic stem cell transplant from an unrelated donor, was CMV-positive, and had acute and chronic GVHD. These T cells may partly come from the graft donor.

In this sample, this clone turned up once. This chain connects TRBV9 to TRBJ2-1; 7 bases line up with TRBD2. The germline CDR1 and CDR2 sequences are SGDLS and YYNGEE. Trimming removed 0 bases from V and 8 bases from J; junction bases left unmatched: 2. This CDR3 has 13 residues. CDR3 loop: CASSVGTRHEQFF. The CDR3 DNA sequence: TGTGCCAGCAGCGTAGGGACTAGGCATGAGCAGTTCTTC.

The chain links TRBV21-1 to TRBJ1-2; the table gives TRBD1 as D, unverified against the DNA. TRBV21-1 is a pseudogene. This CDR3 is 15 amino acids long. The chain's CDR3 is CASSQDRKANYGYTF. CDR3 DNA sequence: TGTGCCAGCAGCCAGGACAGGAAAGCTAACTATGGCTACACCTTC.

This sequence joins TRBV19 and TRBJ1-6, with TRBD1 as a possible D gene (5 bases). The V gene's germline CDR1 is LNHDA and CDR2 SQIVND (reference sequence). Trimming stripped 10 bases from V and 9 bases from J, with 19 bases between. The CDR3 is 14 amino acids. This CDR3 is CATHGGGVSSPLHF. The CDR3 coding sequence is TGTGCCACCCACGGGGGAGGGGTAAGTTCACCCCTCCACTTT. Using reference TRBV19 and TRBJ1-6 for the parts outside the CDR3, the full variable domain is DGGITQSPKYLFRKEGQNVTLSCEQNLNHDAMYWYRQDPGQGLRLIYYSQIVNDFQKGDIAEGYSVSREKKESFPLTVTSAQKNPTAFYLCATHGGGVSSPLHFGNGTRLTVT.

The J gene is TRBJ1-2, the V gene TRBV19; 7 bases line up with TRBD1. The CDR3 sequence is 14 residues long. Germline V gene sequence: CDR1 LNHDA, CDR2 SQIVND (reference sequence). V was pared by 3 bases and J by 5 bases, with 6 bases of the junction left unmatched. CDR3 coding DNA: TGTGCCAGTAGTATCGACAGGGCCCCTTATGGCTACACCTTC. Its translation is CASSIDRAPYGYTF.

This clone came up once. The CDR3 here is CASSELRGSQPQHF. The CDR3 DNA reads as TGTGCCAGCAGTGAATTGAGGGGGAGTCAGCCCCAGCATTTT. The genes are TRBV2 and TRBJ1-5; a possible D gene is TRBD1 (6 bases). This CDR3 contains 14 residues. The germline V and J ends were trimmed by 2 bases and 6 bases, with 11 bases remaining between them. Germline V lookup: CDR1 SNHLY, CDR2 FYNNEI.

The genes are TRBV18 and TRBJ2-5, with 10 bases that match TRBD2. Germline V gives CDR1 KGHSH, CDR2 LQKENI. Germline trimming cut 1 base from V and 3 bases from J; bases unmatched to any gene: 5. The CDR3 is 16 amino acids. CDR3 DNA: TGTGCCAGCTCACCACTGGCTAGCGGGAGTAAAGAGACCCAGTACTTC. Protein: CASSPLASGSKETQYF.

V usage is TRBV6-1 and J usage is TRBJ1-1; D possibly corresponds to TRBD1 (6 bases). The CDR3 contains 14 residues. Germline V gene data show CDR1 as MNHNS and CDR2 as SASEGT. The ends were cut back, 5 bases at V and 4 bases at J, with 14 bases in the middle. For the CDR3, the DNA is TGTGCCAGCAGTACCCAGACAGGCGGCACTGAAGCTTTCTTT. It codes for CASSTQTGGTEAFF.

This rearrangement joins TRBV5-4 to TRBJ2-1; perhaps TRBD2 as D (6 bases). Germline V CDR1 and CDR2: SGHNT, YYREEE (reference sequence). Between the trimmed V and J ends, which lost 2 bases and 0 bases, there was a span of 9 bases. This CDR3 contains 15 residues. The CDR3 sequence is CASSLAGSSYNEQFF. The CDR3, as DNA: TGTGCCAGCAGCTTAGCCGGGAGCTCCTACAATGAGCAGTTCTTC.

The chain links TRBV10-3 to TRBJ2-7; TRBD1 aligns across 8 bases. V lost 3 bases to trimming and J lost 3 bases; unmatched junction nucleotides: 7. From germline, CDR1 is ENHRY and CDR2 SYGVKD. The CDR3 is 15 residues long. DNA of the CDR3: TGTGCCATCAGTGATCTGCAGGGGGCGAACTACGAGCAGTACTTC. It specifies CAISDLQGANYEQYF.

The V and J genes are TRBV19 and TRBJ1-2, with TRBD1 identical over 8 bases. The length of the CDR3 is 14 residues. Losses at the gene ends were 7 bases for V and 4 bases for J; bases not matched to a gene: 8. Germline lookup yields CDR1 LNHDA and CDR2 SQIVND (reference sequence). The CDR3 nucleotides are TGTGCCAGTATGGATGGACAGGGCCCCTATGGCTACACCTTC. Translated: CASMDGQGPYGYTF.

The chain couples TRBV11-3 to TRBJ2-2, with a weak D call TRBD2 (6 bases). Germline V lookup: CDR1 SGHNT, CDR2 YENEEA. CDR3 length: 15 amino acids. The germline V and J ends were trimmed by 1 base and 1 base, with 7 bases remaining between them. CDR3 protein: CASSLAGENTGELFF. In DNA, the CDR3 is TGTGCCAGCAGCTTAGCGGGAGAGAACACCGGGGAGCTGTTTTTT.

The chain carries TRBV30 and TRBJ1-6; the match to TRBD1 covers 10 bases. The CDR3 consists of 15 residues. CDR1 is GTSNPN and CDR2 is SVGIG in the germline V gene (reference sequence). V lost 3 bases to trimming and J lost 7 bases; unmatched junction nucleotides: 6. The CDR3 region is CAWSAADRGNSPLHF. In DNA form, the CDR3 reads TGTGCCTGGAGCGCGGCGGACAGGGGGAATTCACCCCTCCACTTT.

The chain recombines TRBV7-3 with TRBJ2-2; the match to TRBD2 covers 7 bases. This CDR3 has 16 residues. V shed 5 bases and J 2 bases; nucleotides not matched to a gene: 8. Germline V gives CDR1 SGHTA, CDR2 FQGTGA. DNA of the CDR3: TGTGCCAGCAGCGCTAGGGGCGGGAGAAACACCGGGGAGCTGTTTTTT. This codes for CASSARGGRNTGELFF.

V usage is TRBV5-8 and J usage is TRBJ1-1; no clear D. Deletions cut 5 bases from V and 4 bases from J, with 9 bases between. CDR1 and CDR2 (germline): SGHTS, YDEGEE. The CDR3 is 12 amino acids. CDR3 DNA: TGTGCCAGCAGGCCCGAGCCCACTGAAGCTTTCTTT. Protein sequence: CASRPEPTEAFF.

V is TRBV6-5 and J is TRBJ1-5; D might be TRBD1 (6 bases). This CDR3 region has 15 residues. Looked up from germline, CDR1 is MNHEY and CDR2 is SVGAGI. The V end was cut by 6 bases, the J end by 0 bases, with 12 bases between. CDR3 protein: CASRLTGNSNQPQHF. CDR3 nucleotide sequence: TGTGCCAGCAGACTAACAGGGAATAGCAATCAGCCCCAGCATTTT.

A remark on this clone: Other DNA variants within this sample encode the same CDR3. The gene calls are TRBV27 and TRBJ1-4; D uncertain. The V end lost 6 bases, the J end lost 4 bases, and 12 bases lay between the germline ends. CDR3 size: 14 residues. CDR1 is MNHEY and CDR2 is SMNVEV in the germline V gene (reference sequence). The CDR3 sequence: CASSLRGLNEKLFF. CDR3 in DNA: TGTGCCAGCAGCTTACGCGGTCTTAATGAAAAACTGTTTTTT.

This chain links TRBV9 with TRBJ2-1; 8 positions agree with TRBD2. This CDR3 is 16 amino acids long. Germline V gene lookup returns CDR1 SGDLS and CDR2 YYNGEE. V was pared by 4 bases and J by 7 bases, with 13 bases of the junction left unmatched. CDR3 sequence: CASSPTRAGGGNEQFF. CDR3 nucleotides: TGTGCCAGCAGCCCTACTAGGGCGGGAGGAGGGAATGAGCAGTTCTTC.

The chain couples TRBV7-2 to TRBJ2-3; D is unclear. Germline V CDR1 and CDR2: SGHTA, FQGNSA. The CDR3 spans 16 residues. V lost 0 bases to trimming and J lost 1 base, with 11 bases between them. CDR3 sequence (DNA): TGTGCCAGCAGCTTAGCCCCCTTGGCTGGCACAGATACGCAGTATTTT. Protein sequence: CASSLAPLAGTDTQYF.

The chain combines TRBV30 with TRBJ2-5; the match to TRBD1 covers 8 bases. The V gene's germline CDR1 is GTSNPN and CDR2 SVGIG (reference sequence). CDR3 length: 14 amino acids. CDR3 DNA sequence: TGTTCCTACTCGAGGACAGGGAAAGAGGAGACCCAGTACTTC. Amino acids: CSYSRTGKEETQYF. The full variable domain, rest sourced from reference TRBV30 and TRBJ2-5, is SQTIHQWPATLVQPVGSPLSLECTVEGTSNPNLYWYRQAAGRGLQLLFYSVGIGQISSEVPQNLSASRPQDRQFILSSKKLLLSDSGFYLCSYSRTGKEETQYFGPGTRLLVL.

DNA for the CDR3: TGTGCCAGCAGCCCCAGCGGGAGTGAGCAGTTCTTC. Translation: CASSPSGSEQFF. The chain employs TRBV7-3 and TRBJ2-1; 8 positions agree with TRBD2. Germline V gives CDR1 SGHTA, CDR2 FQGTGA. Trimming cost V 5 bases and J 9 bases; bases outside gene matches: 3. The CDR3 is 12 amino acids.

The DNA for the CDR3 is TGTGCCAGCAGCTTAGCGGGAGGATCCTACGAGCAGTACTTC. As protein: CASSLAGGSYEQYF. The gene calls are TRBV9 and TRBJ2-7; 10 bases agree with TRBD2. CDR1 is SGDLS and CDR2 is YYNGEE in the germline V gene. After removal of 4 bases from V and 1 base from J, the junction contained 2 bases not matched to a gene. The CDR3 consists of 14 residues.

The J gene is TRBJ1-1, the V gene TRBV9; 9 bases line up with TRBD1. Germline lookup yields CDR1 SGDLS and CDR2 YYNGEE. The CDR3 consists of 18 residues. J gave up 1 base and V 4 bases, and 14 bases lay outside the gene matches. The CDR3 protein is CASSPMGQGRAGNTEAFF. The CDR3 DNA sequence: TGTGCCAGCAGCCCCATGGGACAGGGAAGGGCGGGGAACACTGAAGCTTTCTTT.

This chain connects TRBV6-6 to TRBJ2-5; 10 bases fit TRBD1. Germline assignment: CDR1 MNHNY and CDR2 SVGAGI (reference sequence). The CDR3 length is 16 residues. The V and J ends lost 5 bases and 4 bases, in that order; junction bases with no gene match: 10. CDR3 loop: CASSQPIDRGRETQYF. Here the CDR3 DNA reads TGTGCCAGCAGTCAACCGATCGACAGGGGGCGAGAGACCCAGTACTTC.

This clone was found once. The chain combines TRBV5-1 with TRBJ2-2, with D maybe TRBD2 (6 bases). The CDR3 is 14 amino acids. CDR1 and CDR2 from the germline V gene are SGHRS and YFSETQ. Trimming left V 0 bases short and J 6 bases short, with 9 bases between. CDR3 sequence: CASSLELAAGELFF. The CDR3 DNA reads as TGCGCCAGCAGCTTGGAACTAGCAGCCGGGGAGCTGTTTTTT.